Described below is a single T cell receptor beta chain sequence and its context. This table comes from immunoSEQ multiplex PCR, and its TCRdb copy is limited to in-frame clones, with some not included. The profile covers 150,000 to 200,000 clones, with approximately 92% appearing a single time and about 10% taken by the ten largest. The CDR3 contains 16 residues. V lost 8 bases and J lost 2; bases outside the gene matches: 8. Germline V CDR1 and CDR2: SGHDN, FVKESK. The data were obtained in a study of T cell responses to AZD1222 COVID-19 vaccine. The receptor's source is an adult in good health. Material: peripheral blood, obtained on day 0 of AZD1222 vaccination. The rearrangement uses TRBV14 and TRBJ2-3; TRBD2 aligns across 12 bases. In nucleotides, the CDR3 is TGTGCCAGCTCCCCCCCTAGCGGGGGGGACACAGATACGCAGTATTTT. Amino acid sequence: CASSPPSGGDTDTQYF.